This entry lists 16 T cell receptor beta chains sequenced from one sample in a study of T-cell memory formation after mild COVID-19. MiXCR, run by TCRdb on the 5' RACE reads, gives a single entry per CDR3 protein. The sample has about 390,000 distinct CDR3 sequences; around 20% are singletons. Material for sequencing was PBMCs or a T cell subset sorted from them (not recorded which). The receptors stem from an adult woman who had mild COVID-19 (a few samples of this study predate the infection). Cell type and time point are not known.

This clonotype was seen a few times. The CDR3 DNA reads TGCAGTGCTAACGCACAGGGCTCCTCCACTGAAGCTTTCTTT. This encodes CSANAQGSSTEAFF. The rearrangement uses TRBV20-1 and TRBJ1-1; tentatively, D is TRBD1 (6 bases). The CDR3 covers 14 residues. CDR1 is DFQATT, CDR2 SNEGSKA, per germline (reference sequence). Trimming shortened V by 4 bases and J by 4 bases, and 16 bases separated the two germline ends.

Only a few counts were recorded for this clonotype. The rearrangement joins TRBV5-1 to TRBJ1-4, with 9 bases lining up with TRBD1. Looked up from germline, CDR1 is SGHRS and CDR2 is YFSETQ. The length of the CDR3 is 15 residues. V lost 4 bases, J lost 4 bases, and 5 bases stayed unmatched. The DNA of the CDR3 is TGCGCCAGCAGCCCGGGACAGGGTATTAATGAAAAACTGTTTTTT. Its protein is CASSPGQGINEKLFF.

The V call is TRBV3-1, the J call TRBJ1-5, with D hard to call. V was trimmed by 1 base and J by 4 bases, leaving 8 bases between them. The CDR3 length is 14 residues. The V gene's germline CDR1 is LGHDT and CDR2 YNNKEL (reference sequence). The CDR3 nucleotides read TGTGCCAGCAGCCAAGGGTCTCGGAATCAGCCCCAGCATTTT. The encoded protein is CASSQGSRNQPQHF.

The chain joins TRBV12-3 or TRBV12-4 to TRBJ1-2; D might be TRBD1 (5 bases). This CDR3 spans 15 amino acids. V was cut by 6 bases and J by 8 bases, with 22 bases left in between. CDR3 nucleotides: TGTGCCAGCAGCTTAATTACCGGGCCCGGGGACGGCTACACCTTC. Protein: CASSLITGPGDGYTF.

This clonotype was detected only a few times. The V and J genes are TRBV11-2 and TRBJ2-7; TRBD1 aligns across 7 bases. Germline CDR1 SGHAT, CDR2 FQNNGV. There are 14 residues in the CDR3. Losses at the gene ends were 1 base for V and 12 bases for J; bases not matched to a gene: 12. The CDR3 region is CASSLGGGDRDRYF. CDR3 in DNA: TGTGCCAGCAGCTTAGGAGGAGGCGACAGGGATCGGTACTTC. Filled out from reference TRBV11-2 and TRBJ2-7, the complete variable domain reads EAGVAQSPRYKIIEKRQSVAFWCNPISGHATLYWYQQILGQGPKLLIQFQNNGVVDDSQLPKDRFSAERLKGVDSTLKIQPAKLEDSAVYLCASSLGGGDRDRYFGPGTRLTVT.

This clonotype occurred a few times. V gene TRBV20-1 combines with J gene TRBJ1-3, with a possible D match to TRBD1 (5 bases). The CDR3 sequence is 12 residues long. The V gene's germline CDR1 is DFQATT and CDR2 SNEGSKA (reference sequence). Trimming stripped 6 bases from V and 4 bases from J, with 10 bases between. In DNA form, the CDR3 reads TGCAGTGCCCCTAGGGGCGGAAACACCATATATTTT. It specifies CSAPRGGNTIYF.

The chain carries TRBV27 and TRBJ2-3; D not certain. CDR3 size: 17 residues. Germline CDR1 MNHEY, CDR2 SMNVEV (reference sequence). V was clipped by 8 bases and J by 2 bases, with 23 bases between them. CDR3 sequence (DNA): TGTGCCAGCTTTTCGTCGGCCTATCCCGCTCCCACAGATACGCAGTATTTT. Protein product: CASFSSAYPAPTDTQYF.

The chain links TRBV7-8 to TRBJ2-7, with 8 bases matching TRBD2. Germline CDR1 is SGHVS and CDR2 is FQNEAQ. This CDR3 spans 17 amino acids. Losses at the gene ends were 5 bases for V and 2 bases for J; bases not matched to a gene: 14. This chain's CDR3 is CASSDVGHSGDTYEQYF. The CDR3 DNA sequence: TGTGCCAGCAGCGATGTCGGTCATAGCGGGGACACCTACGAGCAGTACTTC.

V gene TRBV5-1 combines with J gene TRBJ1-1; D uncertain. In germline, CDR1 is SGHRS, CDR2 YFSETQ. V was clipped by 4 bases and J by 4 bases, with 11 bases between them. The CDR3 has 13 residues. This CDR3 reads CASSPGRPTEAFF. The DNA for the CDR3 is TGCGCCAGCAGCCCCGGGCGTCCCACTGAAGCTTTCTTT.

This clonotype showed up just a few times. This chain connects TRBV12-3 or TRBV12-4 to TRBJ1-1; D is perhaps TRBD1 (6 bases). CDR3 length equals 15 residues. V lost 4 bases and J lost 2, with 14 bases in between. This CDR3 reads CASSSRWGLNTEAFF. CDR3 sequence (DNA): TGTGCCAGCAGTTCCCGTTGGGGGCTTAACACTGAAGCTTTCTTT.

The chain links TRBV7-2 to TRBJ1-1; TRBD1 aligns across 9 bases. The V gene's germline CDR1 is SGHTA and CDR2 FQGNSA. V dropped 1 base and J dropped 4; count of bases not matched to a gene: 7. This CDR3 has 16 residues. The CDR3 sequence is CASSLVGQGGTTEAFF. The CDR3 DNA sequence: TGTGCCAGCAGCTTAGTGGGACAGGGAGGGACCACTGAAGCTTTCTTT.

This clonotype was observed a handful of times. The genes are TRBV12-3 or TRBV12-4 and TRBJ1-5; no reliable D call. Trimming cost V 4 bases and J 2 bases, with 15 bases left between them. This CDR3 is 16 amino acids long. This chain's CDR3 is CASSSHRTPGNQPQHF. CDR3 DNA: TGTGCCAGCAGTTCTCATCGGACCCCAGGCAATCAGCCCCAGCATTTT.

This chain connects TRBV5-1 to TRBJ1-1, with no clear D. V shed 3 bases and J shed 1 base, with 10 bases lying between them. The CDR3 has 14 residues. The germline V gene encodes CDR1 SGHRS and CDR2 YFSETQ. CDR3 region: CASSWDPANTEAFF. For the CDR3, the DNA is TGCGCCAGCAGCTGGGATCCGGCGAACACTGAAGCTTTCTTT.

V gene TRBV18 combines with J gene TRBJ2-5; possibly TRBD1 for D (5 bases). This CDR3 spans 13 amino acids. CDR1 is KGHSH and CDR2 is LQKENI in the germline V gene. The V gene lost 4 bases and the J gene lost 1 base, with 7 bases spanning the gap. The CDR3 DNA follows: TGTGCCAGCTCACAGGGGTCCCAAGAGACCCAGTACTTC. Translating it yields CASSQGSQETQYF.

V gene TRBV12-3 or TRBV12-4 combines with J gene TRBJ2-3; the match to TRBD2 covers 13 bases. This CDR3 has 20 residues. V shed 5 bases, J shed 6 bases, and the junction held 20 bases outside the gene matches. The CDR3 reads CASSPVRGTSGTVGPDTQYF. The CDR3, as DNA: TGTGCCAGCAGTCCCGTCAGGGGGACTAGCGGGACCGTAGGTCCGGATACGCAGTATTTT.

This clonotype has only a few counts. The CDR3 coding sequence is TGTGCCAGCAGTTTACGGCGGACTGAGGGAATGCAGTATTTT. Translation: CASSLRRTEGMQYF. The rearrangement uses TRBV12-3 or TRBV12-4 and TRBJ2-3, with a possible D match to TRBD2 (5 bases). The CDR3 covers 14 residues. The ends were cut back, 2 bases at V and 11 bases at J, with 17 bases in the middle.